The clone carrying this TCR beta chain appeared once. The data derive from a study of control samples from healthy donors and cancer patients. Libraries were prepared by immunoSEQ multiplex PCR; TCRdb keeps only in-frame clonotypes and omits some of them. The data contain about 100,000 clones, less than 90% of them seen just once; the ten biggest clones take up 15% to 20%. The CDR3 length is 15 residues. From germline, CDR1 is SGHTA and CDR2 FQGNSA. V lost 4 bases and J lost 2, with 14 bases in between. The receptor was derived from a woman between 50 and 59 years old in good health. The rearrangement links TRBV7-2 to TRBJ1-1, with D possibly being TRBD1 (5 bases). Sample: blood. In DNA, the CDR3 is TGTGCCAGCAGCTGGCCGGGACGGAGAAACACTGAAGCTTTCTTT. This gives the protein CASSWPGRRNTEAFF.